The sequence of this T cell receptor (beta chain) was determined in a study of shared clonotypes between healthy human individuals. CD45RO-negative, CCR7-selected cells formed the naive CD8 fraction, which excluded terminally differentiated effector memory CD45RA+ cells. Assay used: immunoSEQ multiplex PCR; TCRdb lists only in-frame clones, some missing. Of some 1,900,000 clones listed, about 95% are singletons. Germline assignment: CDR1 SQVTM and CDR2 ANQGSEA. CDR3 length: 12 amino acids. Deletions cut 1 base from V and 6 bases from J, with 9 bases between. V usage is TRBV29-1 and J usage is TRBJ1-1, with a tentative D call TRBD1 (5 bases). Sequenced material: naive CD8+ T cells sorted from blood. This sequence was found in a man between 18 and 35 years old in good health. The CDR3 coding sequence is TGCAGCGTTGAAGTGGGGGTCCCTGAAGCTTTCTTT. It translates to CSVEVGVPEAFF.